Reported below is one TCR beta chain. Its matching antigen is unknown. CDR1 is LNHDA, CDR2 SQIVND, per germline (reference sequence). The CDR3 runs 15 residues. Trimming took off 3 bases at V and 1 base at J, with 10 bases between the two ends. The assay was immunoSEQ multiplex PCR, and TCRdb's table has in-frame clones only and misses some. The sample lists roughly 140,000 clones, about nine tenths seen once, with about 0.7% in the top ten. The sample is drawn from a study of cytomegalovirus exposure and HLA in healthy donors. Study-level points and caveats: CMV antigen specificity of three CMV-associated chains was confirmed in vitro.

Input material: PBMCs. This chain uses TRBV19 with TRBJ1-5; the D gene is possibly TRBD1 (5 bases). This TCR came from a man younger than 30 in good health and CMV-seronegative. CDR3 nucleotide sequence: TGTGCCAGTAGTATGCCCAGGGAAAGCAATCAGCCCCAGCATTTT. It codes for CASSMPRESNQPQHF.